A selection of T cell receptor beta chains follows, all from one sample in a study of shared clonotypes between healthy human individuals. TCRdb keeps only in-frame clones here, not all; method: immunoSEQ multiplex PCR. The table lists 950,000 to 1,200,000 clones, approximately 80% of them singletons. Material: memory CD4+ T cells from PBMCs. The receptors stem from a young man in good health. Some clones in this sample may be carry-over from other donors' samples. CDR3s include the opening cysteine and the closing phenylalanine or tryptophan. The D gene is left open where the match is weak. The size entry is marked missing in some rows and otherwise reads once, few, many or a size class.

v_call: TRBV28
cdr3_length: 15
clone_size: few
j_call: TRBJ1-5
d_call: TRBD1
cdr3_nt: TGTGCCAGCAAGAGGGACAGGGAGGGCAATCAGCCCCAGCATTTT
cdr3_aa: CASKRDREGNQPQHF

v_call: TRBV9
cdr3_length: 12
clone_size: -
j_call: TRBJ2-2
d_call: -
cdr3_nt: TGTGCCAGCAGTCCTGCCGGCGGGGAGCTGTTTTTT
cdr3_aa: CASSPAGGELFF

v_call: TRBV6-5
cdr3_length: 15
clone_size: few
j_call: TRBJ1-5
d_call: -
cdr3_nt: TGTGCCAGCAGACCTCAGGGTGGGAGCAATCAGCCCCAGCATTTT
cdr3_aa: CASRPQGGSNQPQHF

v_call: TRBV9
cdr3_length: 15
clone_size: -
j_call: TRBJ2-3
d_call: -
cdr3_nt: TGTGCCAGCAGCGGAGGAGGGTTTCGAACAGATACGCAGTATTTT
cdr3_aa: CASSGGGFRTDTQYF

v_call: TRBV9
cdr3_length: 15
clone_size: -
j_call: TRBJ2-3
d_call: -
cdr3_nt: TGTGCCAGCAGCCCAACCGGGACATACGAGAATACGCAGTATTTT
cdr3_aa: CASSPTGTYENTQYF

v_call: TRBV4-2
cdr3_length: 16
clone_size: -
j_call: TRBJ1-4
d_call: TRBD1
cdr3_nt: TGTGCCAGCAGCCGACCGGGACAGGTCCCCAATGAAAAACTGTTTTTT
cdr3_aa: CASSRPGQVPNEKLFF

v_call: TRBV7-9
cdr3_length: 16
clone_size: -
j_call: TRBJ2-5
d_call: TRBD2
cdr3_nt: TGTGCCAGCAGCTTGGGTCCAGCGGGAGTAGGGGAGACCCAGTACTTC
cdr3_aa: CASSLGPAGVGETQYF

v_call: TRBV5-1
cdr3_length: 14
clone_size: -
j_call: TRBJ2-3
d_call: -
cdr3_nt: TGCGCCAGCAGCTTATCTAGAGAGGCAGATACGCAGTATTTT
cdr3_aa: CASSLSREADTQYF

v_call: TRBV7-2
cdr3_length: 15
clone_size: -
j_call: TRBJ2-7
d_call: -
cdr3_nt: TGTGCCAGCAGCTTATTAGGATCTGCGATGAGCGAGCAGTACTTC
cdr3_aa: CASSLLGSAMSEQYF

v_call: TRBV29-1
cdr3_length: 14
clone_size: -
j_call: TRBJ1-5
d_call: TRBD1
cdr3_nt: TGCAGCGTTGCGGCAGGGGGCAGGGATCAGCCCCAGCATTTT
cdr3_aa: CSVAAGGRDQPQHF